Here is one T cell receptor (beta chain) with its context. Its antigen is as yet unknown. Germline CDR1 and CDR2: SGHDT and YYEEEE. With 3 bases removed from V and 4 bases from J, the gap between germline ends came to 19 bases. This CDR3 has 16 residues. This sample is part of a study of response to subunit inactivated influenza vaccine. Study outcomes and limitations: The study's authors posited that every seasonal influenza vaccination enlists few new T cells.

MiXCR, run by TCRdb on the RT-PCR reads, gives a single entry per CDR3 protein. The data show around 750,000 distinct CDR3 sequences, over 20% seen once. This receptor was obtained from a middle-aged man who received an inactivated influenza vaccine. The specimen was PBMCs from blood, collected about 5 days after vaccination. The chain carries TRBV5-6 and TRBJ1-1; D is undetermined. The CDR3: CASSYADVGSSTEAFF. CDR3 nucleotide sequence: TGTGCCAGCAGCTACGCCGACGTGGGATCGAGCACTGAAGCTTTCTTT.